Sequencing of this T cell receptor beta chain was carried out in a study of vaccination and CD4 T cells after COVID-19. Study as a whole: Either a CEFX pool, an HIV-1 Nef pool, or no peptide was added to control cultures.

Cultured CD4+ T cell DNA underwent sequencing with the Oncomine TCR Beta short-read assay. TCRdb re-derived calls from the PCR reads in MiXCR, one entry per CDR3 protein. Among about 13,000 distinct CDR3 sequences listed, 52% were seen once. Treatment reported: roughly 10-day PBMC culture with coronavirus spike peptide pools or control peptides (ViraFEST assay). In regard to this clonotype: The antigen is undetermined.

CDR3 length equals 16 residues. Germline V lookup: CDR1 MNHNS, CDR2 SASEGT. With V trimmed by 5 bases and J by 3 bases, 10 bases remained unmatched. The chain joins TRBV6-1 to TRBJ2-3, with TRBD2 identical over 8 bases. This sequence originates from a human donor who had recovered from COVID-19. The sample was CD4+ T cells from blood, cultured in vitro. The CDR3 loop reads CASSNDIAGRTDTQYF. CDR3 bases: TGTGCCAGCAGTAACGATATAGCGGGACGGACAGATACGCAGTATTTT.